The rows below give T cell receptor beta chains drawn from one sample of a study of shared clonotypes between healthy human individuals. The data were produced by immunoSEQ multiplex PCR, yet TCRdb's version contains in-frame clones alone and is incomplete. The table lists millions of clones, about 95% of them singletons. Sequences were obtained from naive CD8+ T cells sorted from blood. These receptor sequences come from a man between 18 and 35 years old in good health. Each CDR3 is given with its conserved first and last residue. The order of the fields is D gene, V gene, J gene, clone size, CDR3 protein, CDR3 DNA. D genes are given only for firm matches. Some rows mark clone size as missing; the rest say once, few, many or name a class of expanded clone.

>TRBD1|TRBV28|TRBJ1-1|-
CASSSPPGTGNTEAFF
TGTGCCAGCAGTTCACCGCCCGGGACAGGCAACACTGAAGCTTTCTTT
>TRBD1|TRBV27|TRBJ2-1|-
CASSLSWATGSGYNEQFF
TGTGCCAGCAGTTTATCTTGGGCGACAGGGTCAGGGTACAATGAGCAGTTCTTC
>-|TRBV29-1|TRBJ2-5|few
CSVPRGETQYF
TGCAGCGTCCCGAGGGGAGAGACCCAGTACTTC
>-|TRBV5-6|TRBJ2-3|-
CASSLLLAGYTDTQYF
TGTGCCAGCAGCTTGTTGTTGGCAGGGTACACAGATACGCAGTATTTT
>TRBD1|TRBV2|TRBJ1-5|-
CASRDTGVWAQHF
TGTGCCAGCAGGGATACAGGGGTTTGGGCCCAGCATTTT
>TRBD1|TRBV9|TRBJ2-7|-
CASSASAGTGGSGEQYF
TGTGCCAGCAGCGCCTCCGCCGGGACAGGGGGATCAGGCGAGCAGTACTTC
>-|TRBV20-1|TRBJ1-2|-
CSASIGGYTF
TGCAGTGCCTCAATTGGGGGCTACACCTTC
>TRBD1|TRBV4-2|TRBJ2-2|-
CASSPTPGTVNTGELFF
TGTGCCAGCAGCCCAACCCCCGGGACAGTAAACACCGGGGAGCTGTTTTTT
>TRBD1|TRBV12-5|TRBJ2-2|-
CASGIATYGPGQGAPPTYTGELFF
TGTGCTAGTGGCATTGCTACTTACGGACCGGGACAGGGGGCACCCCCTACCTACACCGGGGAGCTGTTTTTT
>-|TRBV7-9|TRBJ2-5|-
CASSLRVGGEETQYF
TGTGCCAGCAGTCTTAGAGTAGGCGGGGAGGAGACCCAGTACTTC
>-|TRBV27|TRBJ2-3|-
CASSLMQGFTDTQYF
TGTGCCAGCAGCTTAATGCAGGGCTTCACAGATACGCAGTATTTT
>-|TRBV7-9|TRBJ1-3|-
CASSPSDSGNTIYF
TGTGCCAGCAGCCCTTCAGACTCTGGAAACACCATATATTTT
>-|TRBV9|TRBJ2-7|once
CASSAGLGDFSEQYF
TGTGCCAGCAGCGCCGGGCTCGGGGACTTTTCCGAGCAGTACTTC
>-|TRBV4-1|TRBJ1-5|few
CASSQGGGQPQHF
TGCGCCAGCAGCCAAGGGGGGGGTCAGCCCCAGCATTTT
>-|TRBV11-2|TRBJ2-5|-
CASRYLVEETQYF
TGTGCCAGCAGATATCTAGTGGAAGAGACCCAGTACTTC
>TRBD2|TRBV6-5|TRBJ2-1|-
CASSSSLAGGNNEQFF
TGTGCCAGCAGTTCATCGCTAGCGGGAGGGAACAATGAGCAGTTCTTC
>-|TRBV13|TRBJ2-1|-
CASSLSEQFF
TGTGCCAGCAGCTTATCGGAGCAGTTCTTC
>-|TRBV7-9|TRBJ2-2|-
CAIKPEQGLTGELFF
TGTGCCATTAAGCCGGAGCAGGGACTCACCGGGGAGCTGTTTTTT
>TRBD2|TRBV28|TRBJ2-1|-
CASSFQGGGPRDEQFF
TGTGCCAGCAGTTTCCAAGGCGGGGGGCCCAGGGATGAGCAGTTCTTC
>-|TRBV28|TRBJ1-4|-
CASSSGADGTNEKLFF
TGTGCCAGCAGTTCCGGGGCGGATGGAACTAATGAAAAACTGTTTTTT
>-|TRBV6-5|TRBJ2-7|-
CASSYDSGARTYEQYF
TGTGCCAGCAGTTACGACTCGGGGGCGCGCACCTACGAGCAGTACTTC
>-|TRBV7-9|TRBJ2-3|-
CASSLTGVRVTQYF
TGTGCCAGCAGCTTAACCGGGGTACGGGTTACGCAGTATTTT
>-|TRBV28|TRBJ2-1|-
CASLDTSSYNEQFF
TGTGCCAGCCTGGACACTAGCTCCTACAATGAGCAGTTCTTC
>TRBD1|TRBV7-9|TRBJ2-2|-
CASSLEWTGAGTGELFF
TGTGCCAGCAGCTTAGAGTGGACAGGAGCAGGCACCGGGGAGCTGTTTTTT
>-|TRBV6-5|TRBJ2-2|-
CASTDNPNTGELFF
TGTGCCAGCACGGACAACCCGAACACCGGGGAGCTGTTTTTT
>-|TRBV5-1|TRBJ2-7|-
CASSWSGDSYEQYF
TGCGCCAGCAGCTGGTCGGGAGATTCCTACGAGCAGTACTTC
>-|TRBV27|TRBJ1-1|-
CASSLDAGAEAFF
TGTGCCAGCAGTTTAGATGCGGGGGCTGAAGCTTTCTTT
>-|TRBV5-8|TRBJ1-2|-
CASSFRRGDGTF
TGTGCCAGCAGCTTCCGGAGGGGGGATGGCACCTTC
>TRBD2|TRBV28|TRBJ2-1|-
CASSSPAGAGYNEQFF
TGTGCCAGCAGTTCACCAGCGGGGGCAGGCTACAATGAGCAGTTCTTC
>TRBD2|TRBV4-3|TRBJ2-4|-
CASSQDALAGVAKNIQYF
TGCGCCAGCAGCCAAGATGCACTAGCGGGAGTAGCCAAAAACATTCAGTACTTC
>-|TRBV6-5|TRBJ2-5|-
CASSYVRQGGETQYF
TGTGCCAGCAGTTACGTGAGACAGGGAGGGGAGACCCAGTACTTC
>TRBD2|TRBV4-1|TRBJ2-7|-
CASSQGAGGPPSYEQYF
TGCGCCAGCAGCCAAGGAGCGGGAGGTCCCCCATCCTACGAGCAGTACTTC
>TRBD1|TRBV30|TRBJ2-7|-
CAWSIETGAFEQYF
TGTGCCTGGAGTATAGAGACAGGGGCATTCGAGCAGTACTTC